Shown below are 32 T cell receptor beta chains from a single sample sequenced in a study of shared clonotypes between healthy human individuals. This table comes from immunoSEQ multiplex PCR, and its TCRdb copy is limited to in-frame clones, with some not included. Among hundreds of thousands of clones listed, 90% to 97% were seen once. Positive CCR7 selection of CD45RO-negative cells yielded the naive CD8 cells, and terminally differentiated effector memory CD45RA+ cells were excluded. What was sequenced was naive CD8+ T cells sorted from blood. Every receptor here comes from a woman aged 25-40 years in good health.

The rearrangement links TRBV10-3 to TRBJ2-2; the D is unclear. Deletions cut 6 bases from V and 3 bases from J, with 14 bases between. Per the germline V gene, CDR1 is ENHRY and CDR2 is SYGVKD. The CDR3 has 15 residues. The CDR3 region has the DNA TGTGCCATCAGGGATTCAAAGGACGACACCGGGGAGCTGTTTTTT. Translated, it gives CAIRDSKDDTGELFF.

The DNA of the CDR3 is TGTGCCAGCAGCCTTACTCCAGGATCCATGCAGTACTTC. Residues: CASSLTPGSMQYF. The chain is built from TRBV27 and TRBJ2-7, with D hard to call. V was cut by 6 bases and J by 9 bases, with 18 bases left in between. The CDR3 has 13 residues. The germline CDR1 and CDR2 sequences are MNHEY and SMNVEV (reference sequence).

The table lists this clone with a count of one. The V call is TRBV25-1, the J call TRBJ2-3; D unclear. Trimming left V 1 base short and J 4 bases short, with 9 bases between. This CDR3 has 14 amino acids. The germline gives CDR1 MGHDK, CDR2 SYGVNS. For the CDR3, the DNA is TGTGCCAGCAGTGAATCCGAGGAATCAGATACGCAGTATTTT. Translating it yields CASSESEESDTQYF.

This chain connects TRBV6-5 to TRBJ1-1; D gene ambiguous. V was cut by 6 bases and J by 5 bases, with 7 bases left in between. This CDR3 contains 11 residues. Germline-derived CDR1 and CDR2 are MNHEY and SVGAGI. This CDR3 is CASSLGTEAFF. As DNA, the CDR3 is TGTGCCAGCAGCCTTGGGACTGAAGCTTTCTTT.

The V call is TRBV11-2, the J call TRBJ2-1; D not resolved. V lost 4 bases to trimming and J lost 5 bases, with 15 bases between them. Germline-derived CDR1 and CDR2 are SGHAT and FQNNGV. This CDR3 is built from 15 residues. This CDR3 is CASSWTLPRNNEQFF. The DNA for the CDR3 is TGTGCCAGCAGCTGGACCCTGCCTAGAAACAATGAGCAGTTCTTC. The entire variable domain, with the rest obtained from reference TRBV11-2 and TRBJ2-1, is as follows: EAGVAQSPRYKIIEKRQSVAFWCNPISGHATLYWYQQILGQGPKLLIQFQNNGVVDDSQLPKDRFSAERLKGVDSTLKIQPAKLEDSAVYLCASSWTLPRNNEQFFGPGTRLTVL.

CDR3 bases: TGTGCCAGTAGATGGTCGGACAGGGGGCCCCACGAGCAGTACTTC. It yields the protein CASRWSDRGPHEQYF. The chain employs TRBV19 and TRBJ2-7, with 11 bases that match TRBD1. The CDR3 is 15 amino acids. V shed 6 bases, J shed 5 bases, and the junction held 9 bases outside the gene matches. Germline lookup yields CDR1 LNHDA and CDR2 SQIVND (reference sequence).

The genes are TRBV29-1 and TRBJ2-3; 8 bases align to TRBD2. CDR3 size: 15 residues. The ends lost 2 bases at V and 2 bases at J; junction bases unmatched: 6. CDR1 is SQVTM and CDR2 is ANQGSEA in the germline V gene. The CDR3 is CSVEIAGSSTDTQYF. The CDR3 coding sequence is TGCAGCGTTGAAATAGCGGGATCCTCCACAGATACGCAGTATTTT.

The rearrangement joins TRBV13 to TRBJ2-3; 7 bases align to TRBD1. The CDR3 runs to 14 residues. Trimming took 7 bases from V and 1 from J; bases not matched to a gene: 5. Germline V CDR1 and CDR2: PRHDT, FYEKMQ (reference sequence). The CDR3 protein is CASTLGQGTDTQYF. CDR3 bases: TGTGCCAGCACCCTAGGACAGGGCACAGATACGCAGTATTTT.

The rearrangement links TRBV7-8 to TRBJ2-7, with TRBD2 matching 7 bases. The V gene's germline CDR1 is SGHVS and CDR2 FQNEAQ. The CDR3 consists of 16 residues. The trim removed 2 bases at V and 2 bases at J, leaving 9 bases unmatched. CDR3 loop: CASSLKARGGPYEQYF. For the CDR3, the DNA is TGTGCCAGCAGCTTAAAGGCGCGCGGGGGTCCCTACGAGCAGTACTTC.

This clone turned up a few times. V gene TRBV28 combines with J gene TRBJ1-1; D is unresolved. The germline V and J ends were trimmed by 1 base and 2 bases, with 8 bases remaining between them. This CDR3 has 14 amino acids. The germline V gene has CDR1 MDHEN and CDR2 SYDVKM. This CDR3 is CASSLSEGNTEAFF. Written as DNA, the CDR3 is TGTGCCAGCAGTTTATCGGAGGGTAACACTGAAGCTTTCTTT.

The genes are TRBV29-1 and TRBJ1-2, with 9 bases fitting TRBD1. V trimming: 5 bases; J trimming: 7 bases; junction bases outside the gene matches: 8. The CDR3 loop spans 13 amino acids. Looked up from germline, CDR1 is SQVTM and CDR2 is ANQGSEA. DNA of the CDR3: TGCAGCGTTTTCGGGACAGGGACGGCTGGCTACACCTTC. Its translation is CSVFGTGTAGYTF.

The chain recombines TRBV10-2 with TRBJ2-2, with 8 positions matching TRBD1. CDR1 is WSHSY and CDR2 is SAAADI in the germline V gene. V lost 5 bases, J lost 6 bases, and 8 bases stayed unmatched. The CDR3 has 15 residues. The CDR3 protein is CASSQYRGVSGELFF. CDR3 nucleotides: TGCGCCAGCAGTCAGTACAGGGGGGTGTCCGGGGAGCTGTTTTTT.

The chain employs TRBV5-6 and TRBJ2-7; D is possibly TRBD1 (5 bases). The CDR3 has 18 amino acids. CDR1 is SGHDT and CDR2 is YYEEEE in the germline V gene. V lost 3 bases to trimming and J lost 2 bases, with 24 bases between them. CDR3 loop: CASSSPKIDRGYTYEQYF. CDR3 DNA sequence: TGTGCCAGCAGCTCCCCTAAGATCGACAGAGGATATACCTACGAGCAGTACTTC.

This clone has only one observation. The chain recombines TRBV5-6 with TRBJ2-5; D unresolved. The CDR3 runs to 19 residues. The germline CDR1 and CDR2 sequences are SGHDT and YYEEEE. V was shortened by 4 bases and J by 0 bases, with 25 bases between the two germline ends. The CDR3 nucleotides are TGTGCCAGCAGCCAAGATTTTCCCCTATCCAAGATCTACCAAGAGACCCAGTACTTC. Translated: CASSQDFPLSKIYQETQYF.

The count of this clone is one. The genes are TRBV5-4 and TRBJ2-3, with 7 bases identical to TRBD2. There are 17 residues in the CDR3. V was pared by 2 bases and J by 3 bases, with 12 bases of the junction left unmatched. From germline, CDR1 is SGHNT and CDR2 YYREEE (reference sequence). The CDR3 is CASSFFAGDLGTDTQYF. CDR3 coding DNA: TGTGCCAGCAGCTTCTTTGCGGGAGACTTGGGGACAGATACGCAGTATTTT.

The CDR3 region has the DNA TGCGCCAGCAGGGAACAGCGCAACCACGAGCAGTACTTC. As protein: CASREQRNHEQYF. V is TRBV5-1 and J is TRBJ2-7; unclear D gene. The germline gives CDR1 SGHRS, CDR2 YFSETQ. Trimming stripped 5 bases from V and 5 bases from J, with 14 bases between. The CDR3 length is 13 residues.

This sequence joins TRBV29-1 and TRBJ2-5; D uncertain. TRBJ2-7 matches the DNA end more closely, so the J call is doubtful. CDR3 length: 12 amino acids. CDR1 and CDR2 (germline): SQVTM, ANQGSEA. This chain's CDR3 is CSVKTNTHEQYF. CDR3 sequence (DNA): TGCAGCGTCAAGACAAATACCCACGAGCAGTACTTC.

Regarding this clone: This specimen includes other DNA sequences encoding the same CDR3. The CDR3, as DNA: TGTGCCAGCAGCTTAGAACGGAGATCCTACGAGCAGTACTTC. The encoded protein is CASSLERRSYEQYF. The genes are TRBV27 and TRBJ2-7; D gene uncertain. V shed 6 bases and J shed 1 base, with 13 bases lying between them. The CDR3 runs to 14 residues. CDR1 is MNHEY, CDR2 SMNVEV, per germline (reference sequence).

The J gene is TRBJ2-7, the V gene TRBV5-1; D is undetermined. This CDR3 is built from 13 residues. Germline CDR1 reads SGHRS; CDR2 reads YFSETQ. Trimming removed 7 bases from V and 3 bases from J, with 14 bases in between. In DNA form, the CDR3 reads TGCGCCAGCCGAAGGCCTGGAGTCTACGAGCAGTACTTC. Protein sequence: CASRRPGVYEQYF.

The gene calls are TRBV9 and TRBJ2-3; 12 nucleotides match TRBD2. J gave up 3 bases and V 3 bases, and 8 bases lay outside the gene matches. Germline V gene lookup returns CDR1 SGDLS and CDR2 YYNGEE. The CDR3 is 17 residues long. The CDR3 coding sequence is TGTGCCAGCAGCGGCCTGGGGACTAGCGGGTGGACAGATACGCAGTATTTT. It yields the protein CASSGLGTSGWTDTQYF.

The CDR3 loop reads CASSLHGTLAYNEQFF. CDR3 in DNA: TGTGCCAGCAGCCTCCACGGGACACTTGCCTACAATGAGCAGTTCTTC. V gene TRBV28 combines with J gene TRBJ2-1; weak D call: TRBD1 (6 bases). The V gene's germline CDR1 is MDHEN and CDR2 SYDVKM. The CDR3 runs 16 residues. V shed 6 bases and J shed 2 bases, with 17 bases lying between them.

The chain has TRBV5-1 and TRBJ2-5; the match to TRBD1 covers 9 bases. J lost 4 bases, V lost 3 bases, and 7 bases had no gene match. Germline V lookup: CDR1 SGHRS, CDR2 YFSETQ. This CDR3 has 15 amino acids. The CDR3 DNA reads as TGCGCCAGCAGCTCCGGGACAGGGAGCGGAGAGACCCAGTACTTC. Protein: CASSSGTGSGETQYF.

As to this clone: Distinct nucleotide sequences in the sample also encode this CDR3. The CDR3 region is CASSGTDYEQYF. The CDR3 coding sequence is TGTGCCAGCTCCGGGACTGATTACGAGCAGTACTTC. The gene calls are TRBV9 and TRBJ2-7; a possible D gene is TRBD2 (6 bases). This CDR3 comprises 12 residues. CDR1 and CDR2 (germline): SGDLS, YYNGEE. V was pared by 7 bases and J by 4 bases, with 12 bases between.

The CDR3, as DNA: TGTGCCAGCAGTTACTTGACAGGGCAGAACGAAAAACTGTTTTTT. Its translation: CASSYLTGQNEKLFF. The chain couples TRBV6-5 to TRBJ1-4; 7 bases are a match to TRBD1. The V segment lost 1 base and the J segment 8 bases; nucleotides outside the gene matches: 7. The CDR3 is 15 residues long. Germline V lookup: CDR1 MNHEY, CDR2 SVGAGI.

CDR3 in DNA: TGTGCCAGCAGTTCTACTGAGCCGGCGGGCCTCGCCGAGCAGTACTTC. It translates to CASSSTEPAGLAEQYF. The gene calls are TRBV28 and TRBJ2-7, with D perhaps TRBD2 (5 bases). The germline gives CDR1 MDHEN, CDR2 SYDVKM. V was trimmed by 4 bases and J by 6 bases, leaving 22 bases between them. The CDR3 has 16 amino acids.

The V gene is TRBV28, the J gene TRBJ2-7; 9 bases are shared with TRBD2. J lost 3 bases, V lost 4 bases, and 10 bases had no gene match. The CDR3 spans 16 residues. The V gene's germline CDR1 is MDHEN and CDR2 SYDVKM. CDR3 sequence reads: CASSSPGTSSLYEQYF. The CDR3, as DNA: TGTGCCAGCAGTTCGCCCGGGACTAGCAGCCTCTACGAGCAGTACTTC.

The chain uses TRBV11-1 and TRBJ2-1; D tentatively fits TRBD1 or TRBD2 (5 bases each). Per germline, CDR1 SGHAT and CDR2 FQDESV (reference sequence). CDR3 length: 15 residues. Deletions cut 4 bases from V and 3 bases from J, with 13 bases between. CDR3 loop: CASSYRGDIYNEQFF. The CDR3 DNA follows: TGTGCCAGCAGCTACCGAGGGGATATCTACAATGAGCAGTTCTTC.

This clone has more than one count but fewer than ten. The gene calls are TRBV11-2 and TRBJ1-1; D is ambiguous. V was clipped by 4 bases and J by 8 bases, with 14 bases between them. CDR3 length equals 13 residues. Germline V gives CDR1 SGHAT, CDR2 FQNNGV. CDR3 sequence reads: CASSYLLGVEAFF. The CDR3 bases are TGTGCCAGCAGCTATTTGCTTGGAGTAGAAGCTTTCTTT.

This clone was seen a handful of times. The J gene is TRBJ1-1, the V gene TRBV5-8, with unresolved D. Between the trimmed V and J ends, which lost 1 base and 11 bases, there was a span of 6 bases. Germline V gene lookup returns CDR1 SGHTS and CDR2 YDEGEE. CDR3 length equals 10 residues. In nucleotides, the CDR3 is TGTGCCAGCAGCTTGTCCGAGGCTTTCTTT. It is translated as CASSLSEAFF. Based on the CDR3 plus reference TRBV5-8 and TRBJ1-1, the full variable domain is EAGVTQSPTHLIKTRGQQATLRCSPISGHTSVYWYQQALGLGLQFLLWYDEGEERNRGNFPPRFSGRQFPNYSSELNVNALELEDSALYLCASSLSEAFFGQGTRLTVV.

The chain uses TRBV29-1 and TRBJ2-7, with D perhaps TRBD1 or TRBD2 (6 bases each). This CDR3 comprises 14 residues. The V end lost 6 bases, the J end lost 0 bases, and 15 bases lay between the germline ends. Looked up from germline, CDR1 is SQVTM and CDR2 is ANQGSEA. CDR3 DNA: TGCAGCGTGGGGGGAGACAGGAGCTCCTACGAGCAGTACTTC. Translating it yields CSVGGDRSSYEQYF.

The CDR3 protein is CASSGASGSYEQYF. For the CDR3, the DNA is TGTGCCAGCAGCGGGGCTAGCGGGTCCTACGAGCAGTACTTC. The chain carries TRBV13 and TRBJ2-7; 8 nucleotides line up with TRBD2. The germline V gene encodes CDR1 PRHDT and CDR2 FYEKMQ (reference sequence). V trimming: 5 bases; J trimming: 1 base; junction bases outside the gene matches: 4. The CDR3 consists of 14 residues.

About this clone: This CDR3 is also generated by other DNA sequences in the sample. CDR3 sequence: CASSSTSYEQYF. The DNA for the CDR3 is TGTGCCAGCAGCTCGACTAGCTACGAGCAGTACTTC. V gene TRBV7-9 combines with J gene TRBJ2-5, with TRBD2 as a possible D gene (6 bases). The end of the DNA fits TRBJ2-7 better, so the J call may be wrong. The germline V gene has CDR1 SEHNR and CDR2 FQNEAQ (reference sequence). There are 12 residues in the CDR3.